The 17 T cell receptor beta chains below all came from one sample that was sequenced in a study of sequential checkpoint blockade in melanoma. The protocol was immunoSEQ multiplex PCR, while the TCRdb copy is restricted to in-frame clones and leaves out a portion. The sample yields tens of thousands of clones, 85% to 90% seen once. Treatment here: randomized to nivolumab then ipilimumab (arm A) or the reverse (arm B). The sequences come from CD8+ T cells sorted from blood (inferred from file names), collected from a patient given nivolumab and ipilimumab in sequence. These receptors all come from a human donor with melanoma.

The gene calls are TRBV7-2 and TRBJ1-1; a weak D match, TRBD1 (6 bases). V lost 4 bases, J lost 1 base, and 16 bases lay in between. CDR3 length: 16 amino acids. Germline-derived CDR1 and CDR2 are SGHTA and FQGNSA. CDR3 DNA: TGTGCCAGCAGCTCTTACCCGGACAGTCGGAACACTGAAGCTTTCTTT. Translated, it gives CASSSYPDSRNTEAFF.

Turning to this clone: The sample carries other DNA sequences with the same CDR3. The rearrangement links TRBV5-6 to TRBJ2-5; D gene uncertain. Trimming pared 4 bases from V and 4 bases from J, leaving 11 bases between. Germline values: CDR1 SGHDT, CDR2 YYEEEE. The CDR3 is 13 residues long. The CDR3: CASSPIAIETQYF. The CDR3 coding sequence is TGTGCCAGCAGCCCCATAGCCATAGAGACCCAGTACTTC.

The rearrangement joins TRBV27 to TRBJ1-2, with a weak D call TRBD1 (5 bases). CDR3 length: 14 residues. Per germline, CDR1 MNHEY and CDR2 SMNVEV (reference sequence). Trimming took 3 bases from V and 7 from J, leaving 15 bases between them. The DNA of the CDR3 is TGTGCCAGCAGTTTGCGGGGGGGTGCACGTGGCTACACCTTC. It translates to CASSLRGGARGYTF.

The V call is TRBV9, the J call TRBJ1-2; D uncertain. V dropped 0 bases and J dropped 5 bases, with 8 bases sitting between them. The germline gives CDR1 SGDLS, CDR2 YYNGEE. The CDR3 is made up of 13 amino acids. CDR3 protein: CASSVAGGYGYTF. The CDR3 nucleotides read TGTGCCAGCAGCGTAGCGGGAGGTTATGGCTACACCTTC.

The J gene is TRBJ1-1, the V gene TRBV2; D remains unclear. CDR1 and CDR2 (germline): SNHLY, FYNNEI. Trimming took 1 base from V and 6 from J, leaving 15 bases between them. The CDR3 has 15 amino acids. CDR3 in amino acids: CASSEVLGRWAEAFF. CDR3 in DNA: TGTGCCAGCAGTGAAGTTCTGGGGAGGTGGGCTGAAGCTTTCTTT.

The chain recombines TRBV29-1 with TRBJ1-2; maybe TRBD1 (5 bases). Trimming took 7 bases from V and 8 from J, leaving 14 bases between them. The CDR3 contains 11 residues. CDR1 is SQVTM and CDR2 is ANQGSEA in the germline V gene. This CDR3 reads CSAPSGSGYTF. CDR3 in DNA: TGCAGCGCTCCCTCAGGGTCAGGCTACACCTTC.

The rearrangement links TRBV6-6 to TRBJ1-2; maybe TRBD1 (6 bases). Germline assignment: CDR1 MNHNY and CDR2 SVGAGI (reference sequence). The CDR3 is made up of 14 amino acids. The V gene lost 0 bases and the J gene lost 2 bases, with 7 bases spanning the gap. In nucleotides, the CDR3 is TGTGCCAGCAGTTACTCAGGACAGAACTATGGCTACACCTTC. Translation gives CASSYSGQNYGYTF.

Written as DNA, the CDR3 is TGTGCCAGCAGTGAATTAGGGGTAGGGGGCTTGGCTAACTATGGCTACACCTTC. Protein sequence: CASSELGVGGLANYGYTF. The chain recombines TRBV25-1 with TRBJ1-2, with TRBD1 matching 7 bases. V was clipped by 1 base and J by 0 bases; unmatched bases: 11. The CDR3 runs to 18 residues. The V gene's germline CDR1 is MGHDK and CDR2 SYGVNS.

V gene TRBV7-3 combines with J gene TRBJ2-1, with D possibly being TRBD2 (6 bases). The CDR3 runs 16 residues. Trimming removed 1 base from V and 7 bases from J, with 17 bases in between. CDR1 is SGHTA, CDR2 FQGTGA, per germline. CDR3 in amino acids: CASSLIGTSSNNEQFF. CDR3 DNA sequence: TGTGCCAGCAGCTTAATAGGTACTAGCAGTAATAATGAGCAGTTCTTC.

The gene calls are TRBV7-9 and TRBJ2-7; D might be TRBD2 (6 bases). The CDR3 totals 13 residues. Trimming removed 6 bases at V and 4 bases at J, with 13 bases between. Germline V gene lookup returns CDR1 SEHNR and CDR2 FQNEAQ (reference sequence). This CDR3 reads CASSLTSIYEQYF. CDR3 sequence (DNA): TGTGCCAGCAGTCTGACTAGTATTTACGAGCAGTACTTC.

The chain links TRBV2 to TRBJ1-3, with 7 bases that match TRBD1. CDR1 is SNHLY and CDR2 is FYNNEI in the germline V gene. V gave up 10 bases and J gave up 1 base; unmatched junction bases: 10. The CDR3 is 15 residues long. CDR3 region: CAIEQGTGSGNTIYF. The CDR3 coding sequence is TGTGCCATTGAACAGGGGACGGGGTCTGGAAACACCATATATTTT.

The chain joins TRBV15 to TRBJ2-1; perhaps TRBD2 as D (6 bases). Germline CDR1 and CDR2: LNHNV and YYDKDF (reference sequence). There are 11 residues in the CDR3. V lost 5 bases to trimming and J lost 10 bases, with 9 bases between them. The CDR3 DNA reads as TGTGCCACCAGCCTCGCGGGGGAGCAGTTCTTC. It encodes CATSLAGEQFF.

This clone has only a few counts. CDR3 sequence reads: CASSGSDGFRGQPQHF. CDR3 nucleotides: TGTGCCAGCAGCGGGTCGGACGGGTTTCGGGGTCAGCCCCAGCATTTT. This sequence joins TRBV5-5 and TRBJ1-5, with D unresolved. The CDR3 covers 16 residues. Trimming cost V 4 bases and J 6 bases, with 20 bases left between them. Germline CDR1 and CDR2: SGHKS and YYEKEE (reference sequence).

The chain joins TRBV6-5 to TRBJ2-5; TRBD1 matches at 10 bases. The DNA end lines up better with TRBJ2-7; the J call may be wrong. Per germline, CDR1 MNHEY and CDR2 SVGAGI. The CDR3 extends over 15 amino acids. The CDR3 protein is CASSYGQGEGYEQYF. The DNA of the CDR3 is TGTGCCAGCAGTTACGGACAGGGGGAGGGCTACGAGCAGTACTTC.

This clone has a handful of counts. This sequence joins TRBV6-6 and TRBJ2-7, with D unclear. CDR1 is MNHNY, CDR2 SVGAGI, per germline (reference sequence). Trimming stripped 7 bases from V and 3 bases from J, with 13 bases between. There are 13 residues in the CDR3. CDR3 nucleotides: TGTGCCAGCACCTCTACGACGGGCTACGAGCAGTACTTC. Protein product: CASTSTTGYEQYF.

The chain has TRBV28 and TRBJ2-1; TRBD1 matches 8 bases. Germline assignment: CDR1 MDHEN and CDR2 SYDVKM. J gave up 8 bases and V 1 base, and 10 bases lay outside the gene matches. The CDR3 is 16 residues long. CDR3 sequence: CASSLYQGALKDEQFF. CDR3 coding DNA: TGTGCCAGCAGTTTATATCAGGGGGCCCTAAAGGATGAGCAGTTCTTC.

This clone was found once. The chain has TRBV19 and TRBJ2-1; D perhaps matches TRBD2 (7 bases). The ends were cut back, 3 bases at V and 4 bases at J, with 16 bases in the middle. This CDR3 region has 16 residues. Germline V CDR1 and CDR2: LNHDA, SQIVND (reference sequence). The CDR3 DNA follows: TGTGCCAGTAGTATCTCTCGGGGGGCGTCGTACAATGAGCAGTTCTTC. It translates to CASSISRGASYNEQFF.